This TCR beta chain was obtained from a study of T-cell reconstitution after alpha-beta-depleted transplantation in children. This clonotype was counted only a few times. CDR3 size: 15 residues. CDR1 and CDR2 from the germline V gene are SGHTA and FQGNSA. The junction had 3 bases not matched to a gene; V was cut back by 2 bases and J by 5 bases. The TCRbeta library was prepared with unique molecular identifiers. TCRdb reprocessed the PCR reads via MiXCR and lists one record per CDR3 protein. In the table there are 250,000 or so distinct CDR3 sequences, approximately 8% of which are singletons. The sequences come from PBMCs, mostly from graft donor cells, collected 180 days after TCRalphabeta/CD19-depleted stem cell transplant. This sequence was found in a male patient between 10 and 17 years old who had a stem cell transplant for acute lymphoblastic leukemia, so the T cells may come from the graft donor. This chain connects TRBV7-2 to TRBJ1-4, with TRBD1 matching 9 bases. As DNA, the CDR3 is TGTGCCAGCAGCTTAACAGGGGGCGCGAATGAAAAACTGTTTTTT. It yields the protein CASSLTGGANEKLFF.